This T cell receptor beta chain was captured by sequencing in a study of response to subunit inactivated influenza vaccine. General study findings and limits: Few new T cells, the authors suggested, are recruited by each seasonal influenza vaccination.

Germline CDR1 is MNHNY and CDR2 is SVGAGI (reference sequence). The CDR3 has 13 residues. V lost 6 bases to trimming and J lost 1 base; unmatched junction nucleotides: 1. This clonotype was seen at least ten times. Its specificity is unknown. TCRdb re-called the RT-PCR reads through MiXCR, storing one row per CDR3 protein. This sample has a few hundred thousand distinct CDR3 sequences, with about a fifth found just once. The chain links TRBV6-6 to TRBJ1-1; TRBD1 aligns across 8 bases. The sequences come from PBMCs from blood, collected 21 months after vaccination. The source is a man between 50 and 70 years old who received an inactivated influenza vaccine. The CDR3, as DNA: TGTGCCAGCAGAGGGACAGGGAACACTGAAGCTTTCTTT. Amino acids: CASRGTGNTEAFF.